Sequencing of this T cell receptor beta chain was carried out in a study of identical twins. Study-wide findings and caveats: Conclusions relied on cross-sectional statistical analysis, not following the same donors.

Healthy Caucasians supplied all donations. This clonotype came up a few times. Its cognate antigen is unknown. Template switching supplied a universal primer site; unique molecular identifiers were carried on the cDNA. TCRdb analysed the 5' RACE reads with MiXCR anew, one entry per CDR3 protein. The sample consists of 200,000 to 250,000 distinct CDR3 sequences, about 7.5% of them appearing once. Germline CDR1 reads LGHDT; CDR2 reads YNNKEL (reference sequence). The V end lost 4 bases, the J end lost 0 bases, and 13 bases lay between the germline ends. The CDR3 runs to 16 residues. These data are also associated with another study on yellow fever vaccine responses in identical twins.

This receptor was taken from a woman aged 18-29 years in good health. The chain recombines TRBV3-1 with TRBJ2-1; D remains unclear. The sequenced sample consisted of memory (CD45RO+) T cells sorted from blood. The CDR3 bases are TGTGCCAGCAGCCTCGGGTCAATTCGCTCCTACAATGAGCAGTTCTTC. The encoded protein is CASSLGSIRSYNEQFF.